The 24 T cell receptor beta chains given below trace back to one sample, sequenced in a study of blood T cell repertoires in COVID-19 (dated by TCRdb to 2020 to 2022). Library preparation used the immunoSEQ multiplex PCR assay. The source is immuneACCESS, and TCRdb retained only in-frame sequences with V and J called. Part of the clones is not carried over; for the studies checked, unresolved V genes explain less than half of this, and the remainder is unexplained. For this sample the table gives about 300,000 clones, of which around nine tenths were detected only once. The top ten constitute approximately 2.9% of the sample. The sequenced material came from PBMCs or T cells enriched from blood (not recorded which). All receptors come from a woman between 45 and 65 years old who had been exposed to COVID-19.

The V and J genes are TRBV10-3 and TRBJ1-1; 7 positions agree with TRBD1. CDR1 and CDR2 from the germline V gene are ENHRY and SYGVKD. Losses at the gene ends were 0 bases for V and 11 bases for J; bases not matched to a gene: 6. The CDR3 totals 13 residues. The CDR3 region has the DNA TGTGCCATCAGTGAGTCGACAGGGCAGGGCGCTTTCTTT. Translating it yields CAISESTGQGAFF.

The rearrangement links TRBV3-1 (or the pseudogene TRBV3-2) to TRBJ2-1; 9 bases fit TRBD2. The trim removed 4 bases at V and 6 bases at J, leaving 10 bases unmatched. Per germline, CDR1 LGHDT and CDR2 YNNKEL (reference sequence). The CDR3 totals 16 residues. CDR3 sequence: CASSLRGSGGSNEQFF. Here the CDR3 DNA reads TGTGCCAGCAGCCTCCGGGGTAGCGGGGGTTCCAATGAGCAGTTCTTC.

The CDR3 nucleotides read TGTGCCAGCAGTCCCCAGTCCTGGGCGGGGGGTTTAGTCGAGCAGTACTTC. Encoded protein: CASSPQSWAGGLVEQYF. The rearrangement joins TRBV27 to TRBJ2-7, with 8 bases matching TRBD2. V shed 5 bases, J shed 6 bases, and the junction held 18 bases outside the gene matches. The CDR3 is 17 amino acids. Germline V CDR1 and CDR2: MNHEY, SMNVEV (reference sequence).

This chain uses TRBV7-8 with TRBJ1-5; perhaps TRBD1 as D (5 bases). The CDR3 is 13 residues long. The V end lost 5 bases, the J end lost 3 bases, and 8 bases lay between the germline ends. Looked up from germline, CDR1 is SGHVS and CDR2 is FQNEAQ. The CDR3 sequence is CASSPGDNQPQHF. DNA for the CDR3: TGTGCCAGCAGCCCGGGGGACAATCAGCCCCAGCATTTT.

V gene TRBV2 combines with J gene TRBJ2-5; 7 nucleotides align to TRBD1. In germline, CDR1 is SNHLY, CDR2 FYNNEI. The CDR3 has 14 residues. The trim removed 7 bases at V and 3 bases at J, leaving 8 bases unmatched. The CDR3 spells CASNKGQSKETQYF. The CDR3 DNA follows: TGTGCCAGCAATAAGGGACAGTCAAAAGAGACCCAGTACTTC.

The chain joins TRBV28 to TRBJ2-7; D ambiguous. Germline lookup yields CDR1 MDHEN and CDR2 SYDVKM. The CDR3 spans 12 residues. V was pared by 5 bases and J by 10 bases, with 15 bases between. CDR3 DNA sequence: TGTGCCAGCAGTATACAAGTTCACATACAGTACTTC. This translates into CASSIQVHIQYF.

The rearrangement joins TRBV10-3 to TRBJ1-1, with D possibly being TRBD1 (6 bases). The CDR3 sequence is 13 residues long. Germline loops: CDR1 ENHRY, CDR2 SYGVKD. V lost 10 bases and J 1 base, leaving 13 bases between the germline ends. The CDR3 region is CATKRDKNTEAFF. The CDR3 DNA follows: TGTGCCACTAAGAGGGACAAGAACACTGAAGCTTTCTTT.

The chain uses TRBV28 and TRBJ1-4; D is unresolved. CDR1 is MDHEN and CDR2 is SYDVKM in the germline V gene. V dropped 6 bases and J dropped 5 bases, with 13 bases sitting between them. The CDR3 is made up of 14 amino acids. The CDR3, as DNA: TGTGCCAGCAGCTATAACCAGGCGAATGAAAAACTGTTTTTT. Translation: CASSYNQANEKLFF.

The V gene is TRBV5-8, the J gene TRBJ1-1; 11 bases align to TRBD1. Germline loops: CDR1 SGHTS, CDR2 YDEGEE. The junction had 8 bases not matched to a gene; V was cut back by 0 bases and J by 1 base. The CDR3 has 18 amino acids. DNA of the CDR3: TGTGCCAGCAGCTTGGAACGTGGGACAGGGGGTGCGAACACTGAAGCTTTCTTT. Translating it yields CASSLERGTGGANTEAFF.

This rearrangement joins TRBV3-1 (or the pseudogene TRBV3-2) to TRBJ2-1; 7 bases fit TRBD2. The germline V gene encodes CDR1 LGHDT and CDR2 YNNKEL (reference sequence). The junction had 8 bases not matched to a gene; V was cut back by 9 bases and J by 0 bases. The CDR3 spans 15 residues. This CDR3 is CASSLAVFSYNEQFF. The CDR3, as DNA: TGTGCCAGTTCTCTAGCGGTCTTCTCCTACAATGAGCAGTTCTTC.

The chain has TRBV19 and TRBJ2-6, with 9 bases lining up with TRBD2. The V and J ends lost 3 bases and 0 bases, in that order; junction bases with no gene match: 6. The germline CDR1 and CDR2 sequences are LNHDA and SQIVND (reference sequence). CDR3 length: 18 amino acids. CDR3 nucleotides: TGTGCCAGTAGTATTCGGTCTAGCGGGGTCTCTGGGGCCAACGTCCTGACTTTC. Protein: CASSIRSSGVSGANVLTF. The variable domain in full, completed from reference TRBV19 and TRBJ2-6, reads DGGITQSPKYLFRKEGQNVTLSCEQNLNHDAMYWYRQDPGQGLRLIYYSQIVNDFQKGDIAEGYSVSREKKESFPLTVTSAQKNPTAFYLCASSIRSSGVSGANVLTFGAGSRLTVL.

The chain links TRBV18 to TRBJ2-2; 12 positions agree with TRBD2. CDR1 is KGHSH, CDR2 LQKENI, per germline. The J segment lost 4 bases and the V segment lost 3 bases, leaving 3 bases of the junction unmatched. This CDR3 spans 16 amino acids. The CDR3 DNA reads TGTGCCAGCTCACCCCTAGCGGGGGGGCTCACCGGGGAGCTGTTTTTT. Translation: CASSPLAGGLTGELFF.

This clone showed up just once. DNA for the CDR3: TGTGCCAGCAGCTTAGGTTGGGTAGGGATAGCGGGGAACAATGAGCAGTTCTTC. It yields the protein CASSLGWVGIAGNNEQFF. J is TRBJ2-1 and V is TRBV7-9, with 8 bases that match TRBD2. Germline values: CDR1 SEHNR, CDR2 FQNEAQ (reference sequence). Trimming took 1 base from V and 5 from J; bases not matched to a gene: 13. The CDR3 runs 18 residues.

The V call is TRBV14, the J call TRBJ2-7; 7 bases match TRBD1. V shed 10 bases and J 1 base; nucleotides not matched to a gene: 7. This CDR3 is 13 amino acids long. The germline gives CDR1 SGHDN, CDR2 FVKESK. The chain's CDR3 is CATTDRESYEQYF. The CDR3 DNA reads TGTGCCACCACCGACAGGGAATCCTACGAGCAGTACTTC.

V gene TRBV10-3 combines with J gene TRBJ1-2, with D possibly being TRBD1 (6 bases). V lost 0 bases and J 4 bases, leaving 9 bases between the germline ends. The CDR3 extends over 14 amino acids. The V gene's germline CDR1 is ENHRY and CDR2 SYGVKD. The CDR3 region is CAISESGGAYGYTF. In DNA form, the CDR3 reads TGTGCCATCAGTGAGTCTGGGGGGGCCTATGGCTACACCTTC.

CDR3 DNA: TGCGCCAGCAGCCTACAGACATCCCTGAACACTGAAGCTTTCTTT. Residues: CASSLQTSLNTEAFF. This chain connects TRBV5-1 to TRBJ1-1, with D uncertain. Per the germline V gene, CDR1 is SGHRS and CDR2 is YFSETQ. The V end was cut by 4 bases, the J end by 0 bases, with 13 bases between. This CDR3 is 15 amino acids long.

The CDR3 is CASRVRGNTEAFF. CDR3 sequence (DNA): TGCGCCAGCAGGGTAAGAGGGAACACTGAAGCTTTCTTT. The rearrangement links TRBV5-1 to TRBJ1-1; D not certain. In germline, CDR1 is SGHRS, CDR2 YFSETQ. There are 13 residues in the CDR3. Trimming left V 5 bases short and J 1 base short, with 9 bases between. The whole variable domain, remainder taken from reference TRBV5-1 and TRBJ1-1, is KAGVTQTPRYLIKTRGQQVTLSCSPISGHRSVSWYQQTPGQGLQFLFEYFSETQRNKGNFPGRFSGRQFSNSRSEMNVSTLELGDSALYLCASRVRGNTEAFFGQGTRLTVV.

There are many counts of this clone. This rearrangement joins TRBV18 to TRBJ1-4, with a possible D match to TRBD1 (5 bases). This CDR3 is 15 amino acids long. Germline CDR1 and CDR2: KGHSH and LQKENI. Trimming took off 3 bases at V and 3 bases at J, with 11 bases between the two ends. This chain's CDR3 is CASSPANRPNEKLFF. The DNA for the CDR3 is TGTGCCAGCTCACCCGCGAACAGGCCTAATGAAAAACTGTTTTTT.

The chain has TRBV3-1 (or the pseudogene TRBV3-2) and TRBJ1-3, with D uncertain. The CDR3 is 14 amino acids. CDR1 LGHDT and CDR2 YNNKEL come from the germline V gene (reference sequence). Trimming removed 0 bases at V and 2 bases at J, with 5 bases between. CDR3 sequence: CASSQDRAGNTIYF. The DNA for the CDR3 is TGTGCCAGCAGCCAAGATCGGGCTGGAAACACCATATATTTT.

The rearrangement links TRBV6-5 to TRBJ2-1; 8 positions agree with TRBD2. The CDR3 length is 13 residues. Germline V gene data show CDR1 as MNHEY and CDR2 as SVGAGI. Unmatched junction bases numbered 5, after V lost 7 bases and J lost 6 bases. The CDR3 is CASTGGPGNEQFF. CDR3 bases: TGTGCCAGCACGGGGGGGCCAGGCAATGAGCAGTTCTTC.

The genes are TRBV2 and TRBJ1-1; D is unresolved. Per the germline V gene, CDR1 is SNHLY and CDR2 is FYNNEI. CDR3 length: 13 amino acids. Trimming took 10 bases from V and 1 from J, leaving 13 bases between them. The CDR3: CATNTVGNTEAFF. The CDR3 DNA follows: TGTGCCACCAATACAGTCGGGAACACTGAAGCTTTCTTT.

V is TRBV5-1 and J is TRBJ1-2; 9 nucleotides align to TRBD1. The CDR3 is made up of 15 amino acids. After removal of 4 bases from V and 4 bases from J, the junction contained 8 bases not matched to a gene. The germline V gene has CDR1 SGHRS and CDR2 YFSETQ. The CDR3 bases are TGCGCCAGCAGCCCGTGGACAGGGGTGAGCTATGGCTACACCTTC. This gives the protein CASSPWTGVSYGYTF.

This clone has a handful of counts. This rearrangement joins TRBV3-1 (or the pseudogene TRBV3-2) to TRBJ1-1; no definite D call. Germline V CDR1 and CDR2: LGHDT, YNNKEL (reference sequence). The CDR3 is made up of 16 amino acids. V lost 0 bases and J lost 4, with 15 bases in between. The CDR3 is CASSQDWGYRGTEAFF. The CDR3 DNA sequence: TGTGCCAGCAGCCAAGACTGGGGATACCGGGGCACTGAAGCTTTCTTT.

The chain joins TRBV5-4 to TRBJ2-1; 7 bases map to TRBD2. With V trimmed by 4 bases and J by 10 bases, 8 bases remained unmatched. The CDR3 consists of 13 residues. Germline CDR1 and CDR2: SGHNT and YYREEE (reference sequence). The CDR3 is CASSGGVLGEQFF. In DNA, the CDR3 is TGTGCCAGCAGCGGGGGGGTGTTGGGAGAGCAGTTCTTC.